The 10 T cell receptor beta chains below come from one sample, sequenced in a study of cytomegalovirus exposure and HLA in healthy donors. PCR amplification relied on 60 Vbeta primers (plus 13 Jbeta primers). Clones were sequenced by immunoSEQ multiplex PCR, and TCRdb holds only the in-frame ones, with some missing. The sample lists approximately 190,000 clones, 80% to 85% seen once, with under 7.5% in the top ten. Sequencing was done on a sample of PBMCs. These receptors were obtained from a woman between 45 and 60 years old in good health and CMV-seropositive.

The chain uses TRBV5-1 and TRBJ2-2, with 12 bases fitting TRBD2. The CDR3 sequence is 15 residues long. The junction had 2 bases not matched to a gene; V was cut back by 3 bases and J by 5 bases. CDR1 SGHRS and CDR2 YFSETQ come from the germline V gene. The CDR3 sequence: CASSSLAGGTGELFF. The CDR3 nucleotides read TGCGCCAGCAGCTCTCTAGCGGGAGGGACCGGGGAGCTGTTTTTT. The entire variable domain, with the rest obtained from reference TRBV5-1 and TRBJ2-2, is as follows: KAGVTQTPRYLIKTRGQQVTLSCSPISGHRSVSWYQQTPGQGLQFLFEYFSETQRNKGNFPGRFSGRQFSNSRSEMNVSTLELGDSALYLCASSSLAGGTGELFFGEGSRLTVL.

The chain joins TRBV19 to TRBJ1-2, with a possible D match to TRBD1 (6 bases). The germline V gene has CDR1 LNHDA and CDR2 SQIVND (reference sequence). The CDR3 runs to 14 residues. The CDR3 bases are TGTGCGGTCCAACAGGGTTCGGATAACTATGGCTACACCTTC. This translates into CAVQQGSDNYGYTF.

This clone was recorded a few times. Within the sample, other DNA sequences also encode this same CDR3. The J gene is TRBJ1-2, the V gene TRBV28; the match to TRBD1 covers 8 bases. The V and J ends lost 6 bases and 4 bases, in that order; junction bases with no gene match: 4. There are 13 residues in the CDR3. CDR1 is MDHEN, CDR2 SYDVKM, per germline. The CDR3 bases are TGTGCCAGCAGCCCCGGGACAGGCTATGGCTACACCTTC. This translates into CASSPGTGYGYTF.

This clone was counted a single time. The chain is built from TRBV30 and TRBJ2-7, with D unresolved. Trimming cost V 4 bases and J 0 bases, with 7 bases left between them. The CDR3 covers 12 residues. Germline-derived CDR1 and CDR2 are GTSNPN and SVGIG (reference sequence). The CDR3 DNA reads TGTGCCTGGACAGATAACTCCTACGAGCAGTACTTC. This codes for CAWTDNSYEQYF. Supplemented by reference TRBV30 and TRBJ2-7, the full variable domain reads SQTIHQWPATLVQPVGSPLSLECTVEGTSNPNLYWYRQAAGRGLQLLFYSVGIGQISSEVPQNLSASRPQDRQFILSSKKLLLSDSGFYLCAWTDNSYEQYFGPGTRLTVT.

CDR3 sequence: CAISLYPGQGEQYF. The CDR3 nucleotides are TGTGCCATCAGCCTATACCCGGGACAGGGGGAGCAGTACTTC. V and J are TRBV10-3 and TRBJ2-7; the match to TRBD1 covers 10 bases. Germline V gene lookup returns CDR1 ENHRY and CDR2 SYGVKD. V was clipped by 6 bases and J by 7 bases; unmatched bases: 9. The CDR3 length is 14 residues.

This clone was detected only a few times. The V call is TRBV18, the J call TRBJ2-5; maybe TRBD2 (6 bases). The CDR3 totals 15 residues. V gave up 0 bases and J gave up 2 bases, with 10 bases separating them. CDR1 and CDR2 (germline): KGHSH, LQKENI. Here the CDR3 DNA reads TGTGCCAGCTCACCACCGCCCCGGGGGCAAGAGACCCAGTACTTC. It codes for CASSPPPRGQETQYF.

The J gene is TRBJ2-1, the V gene TRBV6-5, with 8 bases identical to TRBD2. The CDR3 consists of 15 residues. CDR1 is MNHEY, CDR2 SVGAGI, per germline. V lost 6 bases, J lost 0 bases, and 4 bases stayed unmatched. CDR3 protein: CASRTSGSSYNEQFF. The CDR3 DNA reads as TGTGCCAGCAGAACGAGCGGGAGCTCCTACAATGAGCAGTTCTTC.

The rearrangement links TRBV5-1 to TRBJ2-1; D possibly corresponds to TRBD2 (5 bases). The V end was cut by 4 bases, the J end by 0 bases, with 14 bases between. Per the germline V gene, CDR1 is SGHRS and CDR2 is YFSETQ. This CDR3 contains 16 residues. This CDR3 reads CASSPGLRSSYNEQFF. The DNA for the CDR3 is TGCGCCAGCAGCCCAGGACTCCGCAGCTCCTACAATGAGCAGTTCTTC.

This clone was recorded only once. CDR3 DNA: TGCGCCAGCAGCGTCGGACAGGGGGGAAACACCATATATTTT. Translation gives CASSVGQGGNTIYF. This rearrangement joins TRBV5-1 to TRBJ1-3, with 9 bases lining up with TRBD1. Germline-derived CDR1 and CDR2 are SGHRS and YFSETQ. CDR3 length equals 14 residues. The V and J ends lost 4 bases and 4 bases, in that order; junction bases with no gene match: 3.

The rearrangement links TRBV6-1 to TRBJ2-5; the D gene is possibly TRBD1 (6 bases). Trimming took off 5 bases at V and 5 bases at J, with 18 bases between the two ends. The CDR3 has 15 residues. Germline V gene sequence: CDR1 MNHNS, CDR2 SASEGT. The CDR3 is CASSMTGTQGETQYF. CDR3 bases: TGTGCCAGCAGTATGACCGGGACCCAGGGGGAGACCCAGTACTTC.